This T cell receptor (beta chain) was captured in a study of blood T cell repertoires in COVID-19. Study at large: Both acute and convalescent COVID-19 samples were obtained from the United States, Italy and Spain.

Data came from immunoSEQ multiplex PCR; TCRdb stores just in-frame clones and leaves some out. The sample has roughly 250,000 clones, just over 90% seen once. This clone was recorded once. Germline V gene sequence: CDR1 KGHSH, CDR2 LQKENI. After removal of 4 bases from V and 0 bases from J, the junction contained 4 bases not matched to a gene. The CDR3 spans 16 residues. Assignment of participants to cohorts was predicated upon participant-reported clinical history. The chain carries TRBV18 and TRBJ2-7; 12 nucleotides align to TRBD2. The sequenced sample consisted of PBMCs or T cells enriched from blood (not recorded which). This TCR came from a woman aged 18 to 35 who had recovered from COVID-19. CDR3 region: CASSLETSGGSYEQYF. Here the CDR3 DNA reads TGTGCCAGCTCACTCGAGACTAGCGGGGGCTCCTACGAGCAGTACTTC.